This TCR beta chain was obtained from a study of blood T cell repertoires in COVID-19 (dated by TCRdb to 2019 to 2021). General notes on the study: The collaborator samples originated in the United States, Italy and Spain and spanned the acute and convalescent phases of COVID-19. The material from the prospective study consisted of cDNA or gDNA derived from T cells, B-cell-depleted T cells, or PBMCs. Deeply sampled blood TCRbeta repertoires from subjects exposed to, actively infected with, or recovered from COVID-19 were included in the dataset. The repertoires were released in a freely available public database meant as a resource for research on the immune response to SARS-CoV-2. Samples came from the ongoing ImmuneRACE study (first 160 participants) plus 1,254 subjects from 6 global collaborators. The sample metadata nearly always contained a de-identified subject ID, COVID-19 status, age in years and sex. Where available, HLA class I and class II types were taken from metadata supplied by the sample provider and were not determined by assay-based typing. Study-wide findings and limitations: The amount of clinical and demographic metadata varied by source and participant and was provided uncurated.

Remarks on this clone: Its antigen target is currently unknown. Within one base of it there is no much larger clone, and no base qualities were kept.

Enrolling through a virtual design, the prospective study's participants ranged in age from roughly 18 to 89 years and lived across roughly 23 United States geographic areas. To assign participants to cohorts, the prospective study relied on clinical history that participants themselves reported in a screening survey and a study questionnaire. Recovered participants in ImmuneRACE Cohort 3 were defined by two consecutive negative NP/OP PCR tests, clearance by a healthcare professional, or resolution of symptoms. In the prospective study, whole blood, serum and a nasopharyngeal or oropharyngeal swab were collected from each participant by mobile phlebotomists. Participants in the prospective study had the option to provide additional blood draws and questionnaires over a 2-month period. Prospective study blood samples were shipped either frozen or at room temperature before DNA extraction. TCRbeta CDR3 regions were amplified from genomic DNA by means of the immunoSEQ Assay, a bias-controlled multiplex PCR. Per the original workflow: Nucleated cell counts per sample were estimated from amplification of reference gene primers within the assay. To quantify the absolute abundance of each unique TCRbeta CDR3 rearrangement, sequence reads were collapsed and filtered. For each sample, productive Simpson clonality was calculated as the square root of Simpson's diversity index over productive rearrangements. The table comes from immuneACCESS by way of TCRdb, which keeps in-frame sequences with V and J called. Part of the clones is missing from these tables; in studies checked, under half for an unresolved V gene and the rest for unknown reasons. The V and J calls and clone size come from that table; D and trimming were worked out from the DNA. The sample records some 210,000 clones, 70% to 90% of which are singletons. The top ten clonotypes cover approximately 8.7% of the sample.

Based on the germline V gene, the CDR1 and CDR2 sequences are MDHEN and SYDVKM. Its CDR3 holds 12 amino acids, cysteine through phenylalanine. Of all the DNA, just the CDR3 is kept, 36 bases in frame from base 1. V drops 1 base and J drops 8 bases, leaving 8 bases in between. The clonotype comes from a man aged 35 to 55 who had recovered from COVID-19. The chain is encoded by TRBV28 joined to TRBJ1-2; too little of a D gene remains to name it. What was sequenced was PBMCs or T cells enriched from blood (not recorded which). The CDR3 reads CASSLLRGGYTF. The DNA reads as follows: TGTGCCAGCAGTTTATTACGGGGAGGCTACACCTTC.